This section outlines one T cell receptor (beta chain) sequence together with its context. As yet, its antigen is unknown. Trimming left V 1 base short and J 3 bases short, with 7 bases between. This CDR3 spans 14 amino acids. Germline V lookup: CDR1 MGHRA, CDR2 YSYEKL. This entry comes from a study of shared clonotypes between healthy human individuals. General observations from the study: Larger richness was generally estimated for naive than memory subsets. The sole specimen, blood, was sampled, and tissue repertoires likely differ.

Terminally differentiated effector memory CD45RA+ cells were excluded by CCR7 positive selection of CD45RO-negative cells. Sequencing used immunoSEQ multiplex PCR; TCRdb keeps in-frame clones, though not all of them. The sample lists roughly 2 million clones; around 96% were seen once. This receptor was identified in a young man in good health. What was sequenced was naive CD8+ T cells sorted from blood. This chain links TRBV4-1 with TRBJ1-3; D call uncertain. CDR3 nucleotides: TGCGCCAGCAGCCAAGCCGGGGTTGGAAACACCATATATTTT. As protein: CASSQAGVGNTIYF.